These 4 T cell receptor beta chains share one sample of origin, sequenced in a study of blood T cell repertoires in COVID-19. Data came from immunoSEQ multiplex PCR; TCRdb stores just in-frame clones and leaves some out. The table records about 300,000 clones, roughly 86% of them present only once. Source material: PBMCs or T cells enriched from blood (not recorded which). These receptors originate from a woman under 30 who had recovered from COVID-19.

The V gene is TRBV9, the J gene TRBJ1-1; D is unclear. V was trimmed by 0 bases and J by 7 bases, leaving 7 bases between them. Germline CDR1 SGDLS, CDR2 YYNGEE. This CDR3 comprises 12 residues. In DNA form, the CDR3 reads TGTGCCAGCAGCGTAGTTCGGGGTGAAGCTTTCTTT. Translated: CASSVVRGEAFF.

CDR3 nucleotide sequence: TGTGCCACCAGCAGAGAGTTAGCGAACACTGAAGCTTTCTTT. Residues: CATSRELANTEAFF. J is TRBJ1-1 and V is TRBV15, with no clear D. CDR1 and CDR2 (germline): LNHNV, YYDKDF (reference sequence). This CDR3 region has 14 residues. V was trimmed by 0 bases and J by 1 base, leaving 6 bases between them.

J is TRBJ2-1 and V is TRBV27; no firm D call. Trimming took 2 bases from V and 4 from J, leaving 6 bases between them. Germline CDR1 MNHEY, CDR2 SMNVEV (reference sequence). The CDR3 loop spans 13 amino acids. The CDR3 is CASSLRRYNEQFF. CDR3 bases: TGTGCCAGCAGTTTACGGCGGTACAATGAGCAGTTCTTC.

The chain couples TRBV15 to TRBJ2-1, with 8 bases fitting TRBD2. Germline V gives CDR1 LNHNV, CDR2 YYDKDF (reference sequence). The CDR3 spans 16 residues. J lost 7 bases, V lost 0 bases, and 8 bases had no gene match. The CDR3 loop reads CATSREGREGQNEQFF. The CDR3 DNA sequence: TGTGCCACCAGCAGAGAGGGACGGGAGGGCCAAAATGAGCAGTTCTTC.